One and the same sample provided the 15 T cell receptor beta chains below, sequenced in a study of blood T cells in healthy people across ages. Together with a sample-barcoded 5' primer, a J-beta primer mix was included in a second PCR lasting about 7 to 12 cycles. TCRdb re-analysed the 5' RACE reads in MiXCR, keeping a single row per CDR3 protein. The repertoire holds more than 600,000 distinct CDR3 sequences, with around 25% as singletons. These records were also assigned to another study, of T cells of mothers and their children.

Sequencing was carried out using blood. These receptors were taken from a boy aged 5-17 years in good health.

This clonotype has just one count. CDR3 nucleotides: TGTGCCAGCAGTCCCCCTGGGAGCGGGGGGCGAGTCGGGGAGCTGTTTTTT. This sequence encodes CASSPPGSGGRVGELFF. The chain joins TRBV6-2 or TRBV6-3 to TRBJ2-2, with TRBD2 matching over 9 bases. Germline V gives CDR1 MNHEY, CDR2 SVGEGT. The CDR3 loop spans 17 amino acids. Trimming cost V 5 bases and J 7 bases; bases outside gene matches: 14.

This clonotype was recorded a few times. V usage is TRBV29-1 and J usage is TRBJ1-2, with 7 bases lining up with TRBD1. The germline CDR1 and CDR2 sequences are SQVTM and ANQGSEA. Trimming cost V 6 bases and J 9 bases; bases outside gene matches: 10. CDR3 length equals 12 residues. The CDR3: CSVPGGRGSYTF. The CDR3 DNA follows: TGCAGCGTACCAGGGGGTCGGGGTAGCTACACCTTC.

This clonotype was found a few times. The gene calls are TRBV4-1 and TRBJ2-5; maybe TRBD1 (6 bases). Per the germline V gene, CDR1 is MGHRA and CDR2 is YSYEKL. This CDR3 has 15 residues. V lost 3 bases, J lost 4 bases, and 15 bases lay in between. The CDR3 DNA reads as TGCGCCAGCAGCCAGGAAAACAGGGAAGGAGAGACCCAGTACTTC. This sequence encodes CASSQENREGETQYF.

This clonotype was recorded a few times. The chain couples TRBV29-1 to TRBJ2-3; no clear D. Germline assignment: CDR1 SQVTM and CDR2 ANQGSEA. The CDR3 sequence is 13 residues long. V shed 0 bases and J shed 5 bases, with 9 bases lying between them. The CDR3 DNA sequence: TGCAGCGTTGAAGATACGGTGGAAGATACGCAGTATTTT. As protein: CSVEDTVEDTQYF.

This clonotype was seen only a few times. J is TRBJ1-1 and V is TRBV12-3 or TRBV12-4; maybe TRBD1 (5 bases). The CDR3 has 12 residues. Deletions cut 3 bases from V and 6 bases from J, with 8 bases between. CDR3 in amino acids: CASSFWGSEAFF. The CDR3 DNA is TGTGCCAGCAGTTTCTGGGGGTCTGAAGCTTTCTTT.

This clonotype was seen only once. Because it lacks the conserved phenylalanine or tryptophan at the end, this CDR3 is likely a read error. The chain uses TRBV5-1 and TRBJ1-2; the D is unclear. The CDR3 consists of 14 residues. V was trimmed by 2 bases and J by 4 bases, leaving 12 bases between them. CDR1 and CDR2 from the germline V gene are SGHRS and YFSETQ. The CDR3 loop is CASSFDTSFYGYTL. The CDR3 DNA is TGCGCCAGCAGCTTCGACACCTCATTCTATGGCTACACCCTC.

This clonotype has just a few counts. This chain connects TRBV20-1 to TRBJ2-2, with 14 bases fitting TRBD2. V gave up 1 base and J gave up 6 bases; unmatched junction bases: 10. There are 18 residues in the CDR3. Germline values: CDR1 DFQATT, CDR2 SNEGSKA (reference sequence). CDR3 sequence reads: CSARVTGGTSGSPGELFF. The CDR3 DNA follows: TGCAGTGCTAGAGTCACAGGGGGGACTAGCGGGAGCCCCGGGGAGCTGTTTTTT.

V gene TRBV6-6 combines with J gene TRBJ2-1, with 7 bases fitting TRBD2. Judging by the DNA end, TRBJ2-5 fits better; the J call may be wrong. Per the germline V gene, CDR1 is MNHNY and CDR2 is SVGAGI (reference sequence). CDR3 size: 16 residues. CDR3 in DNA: TGTGCCAGCAGTTTCGTGGGAGGGAGCGATGGAGAGACCCAGTACTTC. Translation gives CASSFVGGSDGETQYF.

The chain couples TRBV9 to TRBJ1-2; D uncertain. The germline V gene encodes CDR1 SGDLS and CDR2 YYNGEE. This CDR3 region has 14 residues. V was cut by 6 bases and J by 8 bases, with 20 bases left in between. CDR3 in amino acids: CASTYGGNNEGYTF. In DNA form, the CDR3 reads TGTGCCAGCACTTATGGAGGGAACAATGAAGGCTACACCTTC.

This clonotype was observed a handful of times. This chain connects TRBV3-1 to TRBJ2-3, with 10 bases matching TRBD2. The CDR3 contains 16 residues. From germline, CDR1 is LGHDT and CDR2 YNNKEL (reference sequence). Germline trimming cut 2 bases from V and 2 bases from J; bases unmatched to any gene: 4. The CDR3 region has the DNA TGTGCCAGCAGCCAATTAGCGGGAGGACCCACAGATACGCAGTATTTT. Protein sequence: CASSQLAGGPTDTQYF.

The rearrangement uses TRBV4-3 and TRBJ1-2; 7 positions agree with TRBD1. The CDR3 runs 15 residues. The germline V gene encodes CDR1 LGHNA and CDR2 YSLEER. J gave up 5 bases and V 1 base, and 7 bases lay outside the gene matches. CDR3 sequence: CASSQGTGWTYGYTF. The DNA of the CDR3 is TGCGCCAGCAGCCAAGGGACAGGCTGGACGTATGGCTACACCTTC.

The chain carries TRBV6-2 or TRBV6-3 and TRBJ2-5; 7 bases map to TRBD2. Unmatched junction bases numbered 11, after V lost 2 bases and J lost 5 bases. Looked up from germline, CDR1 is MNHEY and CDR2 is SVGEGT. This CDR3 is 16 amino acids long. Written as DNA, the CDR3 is TGTGCCAGCAGTTACGATCTAGCGGAGATTGCCGAGACCCAGTACTTC. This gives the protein CASSYDLAEIAETQYF.

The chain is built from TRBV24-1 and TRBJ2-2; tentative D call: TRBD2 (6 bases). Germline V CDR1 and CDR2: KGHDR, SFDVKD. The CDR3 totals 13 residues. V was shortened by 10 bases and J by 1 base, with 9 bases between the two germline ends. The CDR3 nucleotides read TGTGCCACGGGGGACTGGAACACCGGGGAGCTGTTTTTT. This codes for CATGDWNTGELFF.

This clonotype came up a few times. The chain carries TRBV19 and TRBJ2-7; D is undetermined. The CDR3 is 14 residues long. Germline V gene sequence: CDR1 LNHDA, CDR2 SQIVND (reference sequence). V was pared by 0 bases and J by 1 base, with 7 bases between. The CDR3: CASSIETYSYEQYF. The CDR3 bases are TGTGCCAGTAGTATAGAGACGTATTCCTACGAGCAGTACTTC.

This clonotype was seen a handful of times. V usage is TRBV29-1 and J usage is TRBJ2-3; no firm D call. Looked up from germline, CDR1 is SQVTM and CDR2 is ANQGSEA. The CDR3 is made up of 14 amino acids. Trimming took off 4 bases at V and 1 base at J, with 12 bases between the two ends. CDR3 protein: CSVVFAWGTDTQYF. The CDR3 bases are TGCAGCGTTGTCTTCGCCTGGGGCACAGATACGCAGTATTTT.